This TCR beta chain is from a study of blood T cell repertoires in COVID-19. Turning to the study itself: T cells, B-cell-depleted T cells, or PBMCs provided the cDNA or gDNA that served as material.

Germline loops: CDR1 LNHDA, CDR2 SQIVND (reference sequence). The V and J ends lost 7 bases and 4 bases respectively, with 20 bases between them. This CDR3 comprises 16 residues. This clone was counted once. Authors' data handling: By means of reference gene primer amplification, nucleated cell counts were estimated. Method: immunoSEQ multiplex PCR; TCRdb's copy keeps in-frame clones and lacks some. V and J calls and clone size are those listed in that table; D and trimming were worked out from the DNA. The repertoire holds about 140,000 clones, with 70% to 80% as singletons. The sequencing sample was made of peripheral blood. The J gene is TRBJ1-5, the V gene TRBV19, with D unresolved. This TCR came from a woman between 45 and 65 years old with active or convalescent COVID-19. The CDR3 region has the DNA TGTGCCAGTACTCCACCCCCCCCGGGAACGAATCAGCCCCAGCATTTT. Protein product: CASTPPPPGTNQPQHF.